This T cell receptor beta chain was found in a study of T cell responses to AZD1222 COVID-19 vaccine. V was pared by 0 bases and J by 2 bases, with 7 bases between. This CDR3 is built from 14 residues. Per the germline V gene, CDR1 is LGHDT and CDR2 is YNNKEL (reference sequence). Clones were sequenced by immunoSEQ multiplex PCR, and TCRdb holds only the in-frame ones, with some missing. The sample records 130,000 or so clones, approximately 93% being singletons. The sample here was peripheral blood, taken on day 0 of MenACWY control vaccination. The TCR originated in an adult in good health. V is TRBV3-1 (or the pseudogene TRBV3-2) and J is TRBJ1-2, with no clear D. This chain's CDR3 is CASSQDGSNYGYTF. DNA of the CDR3: TGTGCCAGCAGCCAAGACGGCAGCAACTATGGCTACACCTTC.